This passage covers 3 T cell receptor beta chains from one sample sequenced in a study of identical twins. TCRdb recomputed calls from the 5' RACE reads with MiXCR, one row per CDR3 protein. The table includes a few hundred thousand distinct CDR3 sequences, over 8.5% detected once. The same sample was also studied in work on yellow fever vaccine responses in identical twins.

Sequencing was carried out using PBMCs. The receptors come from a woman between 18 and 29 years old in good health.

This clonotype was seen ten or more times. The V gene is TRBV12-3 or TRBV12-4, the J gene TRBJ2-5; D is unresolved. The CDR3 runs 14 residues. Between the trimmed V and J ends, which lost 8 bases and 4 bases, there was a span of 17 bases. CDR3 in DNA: TGTGCCAGCTACTTTTTGGGGTCGGGAGAGACCCAGTACTTC. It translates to CASYFLGSGETQYF.

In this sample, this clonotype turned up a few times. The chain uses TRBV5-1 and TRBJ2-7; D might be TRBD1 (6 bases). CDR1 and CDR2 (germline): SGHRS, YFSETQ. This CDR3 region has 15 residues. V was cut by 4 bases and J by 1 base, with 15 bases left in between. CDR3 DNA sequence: TGCGCCAGCAGCGCGACCGGGACACCATCCTACGAGCAGTACTTC. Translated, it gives CASSATGTPSYEQYF. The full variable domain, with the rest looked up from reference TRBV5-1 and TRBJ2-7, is KAGVTQTPRYLIKTRGQQVTLSCSPISGHRSVSWYQQTPGQGLQFLFEYFSETQRNKGNFPGRFSGRQFSNSRSEMNVSTLELGDSALYLCASSATGTPSYEQYFGPGTRLTVT.

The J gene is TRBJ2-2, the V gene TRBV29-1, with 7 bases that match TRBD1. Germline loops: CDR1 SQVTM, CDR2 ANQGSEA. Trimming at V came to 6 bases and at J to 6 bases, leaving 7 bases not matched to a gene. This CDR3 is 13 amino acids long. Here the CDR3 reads CSVETGISGELFF. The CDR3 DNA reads TGCAGCGTGGAGACAGGGATTTCCGGGGAGCTGTTTTTT.